The T cell receptor (beta chain) described here comes from a study of OX40 agonist ivuxolimab in advanced cancers. Sequencing was performed with immunoSEQ multiplex PCR; in TCRdb, only in-frame clones are kept and a portion is missing. The sample shows approximately 110,000 clones, around 92% of them seen only once. The source was CD4+ or CD8+ T cells sorted from blood, collected in a trial of the OX40 agonist ivuxolimab. This receptor was obtained from an adult with an advanced solid tumor such as melanoma, head and neck, liver or kidney cancer.

The CDR3 nucleotides read TGTGCCAGCAGCTTAGCCGGGCGGATCAATCAGCCCCAGCATTTT. Translating it yields CASSLAGRINQPQHF. This chain uses TRBV7-8 with TRBJ1-5; D is unclear. This CDR3 spans 15 amino acids. CDR1 SGHVS and CDR2 FQNEAQ come from the germline V gene. V lost 0 bases and J 3 bases, leaving 9 bases between the germline ends.